The 6 T cell receptor beta chains below were found in one sample sequenced in a study of T cell responses to AZD1222 COVID-19 vaccine. The data were produced by immunoSEQ multiplex PCR, yet TCRdb's version contains in-frame clones alone and is incomplete. The sample shows 110,000 or so clones, around 88% of them seen only once. The sample was peripheral blood, taken 28 days after the second AZD1222 dose. The source of these receptors is an adult who received the AZD1222 COVID-19 vaccine.

This chain uses TRBV7-2 with TRBJ2-1; D unresolved. The V gene's germline CDR1 is SGHTA and CDR2 FQGNSA. V lost 3 bases and J lost 7, with 7 bases in between. The length of the CDR3 is 12 residues. The CDR3 bases are TGTGCCAGCAGCTTTAGTAGAAATGAGCAGTTCTTC. This gives the protein CASSFSRNEQFF.

The chain has TRBV19 and TRBJ1-5, with D maybe TRBD1 (6 bases). This CDR3 has 16 residues. Germline CDR1 LNHDA, CDR2 SQIVND (reference sequence). With 10 bases removed from V and 4 bases from J, the gap between germline ends came to 23 bases. This chain's CDR3 is CATTTLGTHINQPQHF. CDR3 nucleotide sequence: TGTGCCACCACGACTTTAGGGACACATATTAATCAGCCCCAGCATTTT.

The count of this clone is one. This chain joins TRBV6-6 and TRBJ1-3, with a possible D match to TRBD1 (5 bases). CDR1 MNHNY and CDR2 SVGAGI come from the germline V gene (reference sequence). V shed 8 bases and J shed 0 bases, with 8 bases lying between them. This CDR3 has 13 amino acids. For the CDR3, the DNA is TGTGCCAGCCGGGGACCCTCTGGAAACACCATATATTTT. Translated: CASRGPSGNTIYF.

This chain links TRBV2 with TRBJ1-2, with D perhaps TRBD1 (5 bases). CDR1 is SNHLY and CDR2 is FYNNEI in the germline V gene. The CDR3 length is 12 residues. Trimming shortened V by 8 bases and J by 3 bases, and 10 bases separated the two germline ends. This CDR3 reads CASGHADYGYTF. Written as DNA, the CDR3 is TGTGCCAGCGGACACGCCGACTATGGCTACACCTTC.

This rearrangement joins TRBV6-6 to TRBJ1-3, with D possibly TRBD1 on 5 matching bases. CDR1 is MNHNY and CDR2 is SVGAGI in the germline V gene (reference sequence). The CDR3 extends over 13 amino acids. V was trimmed by 8 bases and J by 2 bases, leaving 10 bases between them. The CDR3 loop is CASGRGAGNTIYF. CDR3 sequence (DNA): TGTGCCAGCGGGCGGGGGGCTGGAAACACCATATATTTT.

This clone was counted between two and nine times. This rearrangement joins TRBV7-9 to TRBJ1-3; the D is unclear. Germline V gene lookup returns CDR1 SEHNR and CDR2 FQNEAQ (reference sequence). V was pared by 4 bases and J by 4 bases, with 2 bases between. CDR3 length: 11 amino acids. The CDR3, as DNA: TGTGCCAGCAGCTCCGGAAACACCATATATTTT. This sequence encodes CASSSGNTIYF.